These T cell receptor beta chains were read from a single sample in a study of OX40 agonist ivuxolimab in advanced cancers. The protocol was immunoSEQ multiplex PCR, while the TCRdb copy is restricted to in-frame clones and leaves out a portion. In the table there are tens of thousands of clones, more than 90% of which are singletons. The sample here was CD4+ or CD8+ T cells sorted from blood, taken in a trial of the OX40 agonist ivuxolimab. The source is an adult with an advanced solid tumor such as melanoma, head and neck, liver or kidney cancer. Each CDR3 is given with its conserved first and last residue. Each record gives: V gene, clone size, J gene, D gene, CDR3 DNA, CDR3 protein. D genes are given only for firm matches. Clone sizes are given selectively: once, few, many, or a class where the clone is expanded.

V: TRBV5-1; size: few; J: TRBJ2-3; D: NA; DNA: TGCGCCAGCAGCTTGGGGTTCGGAGATACGCAGTATTTT; CDR3: CASSLGFGDTQYF
V: TRBV4-1; size: once; J: TRBJ2-2; D: NA; DNA: TGCGCCAGCAGCCAAGTCTACAGAGCGGGTACCCTCTCGAACACCGGGGAGCTGTTTTTT; CDR3: CASSQVYRAGTLSNTGELFF
V: TRBV23-1; size: NA; J: TRBJ2-7; D: TRBD1; DNA: TGCGCCACCGCTCTTGGGACAGGTTTGGGGGGCGAGCAGTACTTC; CDR3: CATALGTGLGGEQYF
V: TRBV18; size: once; J: TRBJ1-1; D: TRBD1; DNA: TGTGCCAGCTCACCTTCCAGGGGGGGGAACACTGAAGCTTTCTTT; CDR3: CASSPSRGGNTEAFF
V: TRBV5-1; size: few; J: TRBJ2-3; D: TRBD2; DNA: TGCGCCAGTACCCGTAGCGGGGCTAATAGCGAAAGTCAGTATTTT; CDR3: CASTRSGANSESQYF
V: TRBV5-6; size: NA; J: TRBJ1-1; D: NA; DNA: TGTGCCAGCAGCTTGGGAGCCGGAAACGCTGAAGCTTTCTTT; CDR3: CASSLGAGNAEAFF
V: TRBV9; size: NA; J: TRBJ1-5; D: NA; DNA: TGTGCCAGCAGCGTAGCTGGGGACGGCTATCAGCCCCAGCATTTT; CDR3: CASSVAGDGYQPQHF
V: TRBV5-1; size: NA; J: TRBJ2-7; D: NA; DNA: TGCGCCAGCACCCCAAGACTAGACAAAAGCTCCTACGAGCAGTACTTC; CDR3: CASTPRLDKSSYEQYF
V: TRBV6-5; size: NA; J: TRBJ1-4; D: TRBD1; DNA: TGTGCCAGCAGACTCAGGACAGGGGATTTTGAAAAACTGTTTTTT; CDR3: CASRLRTGDFEKLFF
V: TRBV6-5; size: NA; J: TRBJ2-1; D: TRBD2; DNA: TGTGCCAGCGCCCAGCGGGGGGGCCTGGATGAGCAGTTCTTC; CDR3: CASAQRGGLDEQFF